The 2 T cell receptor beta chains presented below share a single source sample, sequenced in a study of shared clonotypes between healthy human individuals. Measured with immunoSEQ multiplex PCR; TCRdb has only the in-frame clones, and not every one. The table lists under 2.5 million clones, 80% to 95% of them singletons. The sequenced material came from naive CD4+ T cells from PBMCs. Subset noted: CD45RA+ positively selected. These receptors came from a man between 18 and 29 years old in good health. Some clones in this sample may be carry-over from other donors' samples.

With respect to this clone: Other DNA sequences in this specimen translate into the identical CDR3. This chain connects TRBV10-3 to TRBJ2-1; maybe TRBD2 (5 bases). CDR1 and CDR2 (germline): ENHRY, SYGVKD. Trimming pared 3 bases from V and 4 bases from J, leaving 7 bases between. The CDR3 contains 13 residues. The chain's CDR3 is CAISDRGYNEQFF. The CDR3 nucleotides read TGTGCCATCAGTGACCGGGGATACAATGAGCAGTTCTTC.

The CDR3 region is CATEPPGLAGGETQYF. DNA for the CDR3: TGTGCCACCGAGCCACCGGGACTAGCGGGAGGGGAGACCCAGTACTTC. The gene calls are TRBV2 and TRBJ2-5, with 16 bases that match TRBD2. The CDR3 extends over 16 amino acids. With V trimmed by 10 bases and J by 5 bases, 10 bases remained unmatched. CDR1 is SNHLY and CDR2 is FYNNEI in the germline V gene.